These 18 T cell receptor beta chains share one sample of origin, sequenced in a study of graft-versus-host responses after intestinal transplantation. No antigen is known for these receptors. Using immunoSEQ multiplex PCR, the repertoire was profiled, and TCRdb retains in-frame clones only, with some absent. This sample carries 96,000 or so clones, approximately 90% of them seen once, and the ten largest clones take around 0.18%. Sequenced here: unstimulated CD4+ T cells sorted from spleen or lymph node cells, sampled before intestinal transplant. The receptors stem from a human donor who received an intestinal transplant.

This chain connects TRBV5-4 to TRBJ2-3; 8 bases are shared with TRBD1. This CDR3 is built from 14 residues. V lost 4 bases to trimming and J lost 7 bases; unmatched junction nucleotides: 8. The germline gives CDR1 SGHNT, CDR2 YYREEE (reference sequence). Here the CDR3 reads CASSRTGRDYTQYF. CDR3 nucleotides: TGTGCCAGCAGCAGGACAGGGCGAGACTATACGCAGTATTTT.

In DNA, the CDR3 is TGTGCCAGCAGTTACGCGGGGGGGAGCTCCTACGAGCAGTACTTC. Residues: CASSYAGGSSYEQYF. The rearrangement uses TRBV6-5 and TRBJ2-7, with TRBD2 identical over 9 bases. The CDR3 length is 15 residues. Germline CDR1 and CDR2: MNHEY and SVGAGI. With 2 bases clipped from V and 0 bases from J, the junction kept 2 bases outside the gene matches.

This clone showed up just once. V usage is TRBV30 and J usage is TRBJ1-6; tentative D call: TRBD1 (5 bases). Germline V CDR1 and CDR2: GTSNPN, SVGIG (reference sequence). The CDR3 loop spans 15 amino acids. With 3 bases removed from V and 6 bases from J, the gap between germline ends came to 15 bases. DNA of the CDR3: TGTGCCTGGAGGGGGCAAGCTACTCCTAATTCACCCCTCCACTTT. It specifies CAWRGQATPNSPLHF.

The chain is built from TRBV7-2 and TRBJ2-7, with D possibly being TRBD2 (6 bases). In germline, CDR1 is SGHTA, CDR2 FQGNSA. The CDR3 covers 16 residues. The V and J ends lost 2 bases and 0 bases respectively, with 14 bases between them. CDR3 sequence reads: CASSLRAGALSYEQYF. The CDR3 nucleotides are TGTGCCAGCAGCTTAAGAGCGGGTGCCCTCTCCTACGAGCAGTACTTC.

The chain carries TRBV5-6 and TRBJ2-1; 8 positions agree with TRBD2. Germline V gives CDR1 SGHDT, CDR2 YYEEEE. The V and J ends lost 0 bases and 4 bases, in that order; junction bases with no gene match: 6. The CDR3 contains 16 residues. The CDR3 coding sequence is TGTGCCAGCAGCTTGGGGACTAGCCTCCCTTACAATGAGCAGTTCTTC. It specifies CASSLGTSLPYNEQFF.

The genes are TRBV27 and TRBJ2-2, with 8 nucleotides matching TRBD1. The CDR3 length is 14 residues. V gave up 5 bases and J gave up 9 bases; unmatched junction bases: 8. CDR1 is MNHEY, CDR2 SMNVEV, per germline (reference sequence). The CDR3 DNA is TGTGCCAGCAGTGGAAGACAGGGGCGCTGGGAGCTGTTTTTT. This translates into CASSGRQGRWELFF.

The genes are TRBV30 and TRBJ1-5; 7 nucleotides align to TRBD1. V trimming: 5 bases; J trimming: 4 bases; junction bases outside the gene matches: 2. The germline CDR1 and CDR2 sequences are GTSNPN and SVGIG (reference sequence). The CDR3 sequence is 12 residues long. The CDR3 coding sequence is TGTGCCTGGGACAGGGTTAATCAGCCCCAGCATTTT. It is translated as CAWDRVNQPQHF.

This chain joins TRBV29-1 and TRBJ2-1, with TRBD2 matching over 9 bases. The CDR3 is 14 residues long. Germline-derived CDR1 and CDR2 are SQVTM and ANQGSEA. The J segment lost 8 bases and the V segment lost 4 bases, leaving 9 bases of the junction unmatched. CDR3 loop: CSVALDWTSDEQFF. The CDR3 DNA sequence: TGCAGCGTTGCGCTGGATTGGACTAGCGATGAGCAGTTCTTC.

V and J are TRBV5-4 and TRBJ1-1, with D uncertain. Trimming pared 4 bases from V and 8 bases from J, leaving 12 bases between. Per the germline V gene, CDR1 is SGHNT and CDR2 is YYREEE (reference sequence). The CDR3 totals 12 residues. CDR3 in amino acids: CASSRDGGEAFF. The CDR3 DNA reads as TGTGCCAGCAGCCGTGACGGCGGCGAAGCTTTCTTT.

The V gene is TRBV5-1, the J gene TRBJ1-2; a possible D gene is TRBD1 (6 bases). V lost 0 bases and J lost 6, with 15 bases in between. CDR3 length equals 15 residues. CDR1 is SGHRS, CDR2 YFSETQ, per germline. The CDR3 bases are TGCGCCAGCAGCTTGGATGGGGGCGACGCTAATGGCTACACCTTC. As protein: CASSLDGGDANGYTF.

The chain couples TRBV4-1 to TRBJ2-5; 9 positions match TRBD1. The J call may not be correct, given that the DNA end is closer to TRBJ2-7. CDR1 is MGHRA and CDR2 is YSYEKL in the germline V gene. The CDR3 is 15 residues long. The DNA for the CDR3 is TGCGCCAGCAGCCAAGCCGGGACAGGGCTCGTCGAGCAGTACTTC. Translation gives CASSQAGTGLVEQYF.

The V gene is TRBV30, the J gene TRBJ1-2; D may be TRBD1 (5 bases). CDR1 is GTSNPN and CDR2 is SVGIG in the germline V gene (reference sequence). The CDR3 is 12 amino acids. V dropped 3 bases and J dropped 8 bases, with 13 bases sitting between them. Here the CDR3 DNA reads TGTGCCTGGAGCGGACGGGGGAAGGGCTACACCTTC. Translating gives CAWSGRGKGYTF.

The chain couples TRBV27 to TRBJ1-5, with D perhaps TRBD1 (6 bases). The CDR3 runs 14 residues. The ends were cut back, 5 bases at V and 5 bases at J, with 13 bases in the middle. Germline assignment: CDR1 MNHEY and CDR2 SMNVEV (reference sequence). The CDR3 sequence is CASSKIRGYQPQHF. The CDR3 nucleotides read TGTGCCAGCAGTAAAATCAGGGGTTATCAGCCCCAGCATTTT.

This clone was counted a single time. V is TRBV12-5 and J is TRBJ2-7, with a possible D match to TRBD1 (5 bases). Germline CDR1 and CDR2: LGHNT and FRNRAP. With 1 base removed from V and 2 bases from J, the gap between germline ends came to 9 bases. CDR3 size: 14 residues. CDR3 loop: CASGLGQTPYEQYF. The CDR3 nucleotides are TGTGCTAGTGGTTTGGGACAGACACCCTACGAGCAGTACTTC.

This clone was seen once. The genes are TRBV7-3 and TRBJ2-2; 8 bases agree with TRBD2. Trimming at V came to 2 bases and at J to 6 bases, leaving 5 bases not matched to a gene. This CDR3 is 15 amino acids long. Germline V gene lookup returns CDR1 SGHTA and CDR2 FQGTGA. CDR3 coding DNA: TGTGCCAGCAGCTTAGGACTAGCCTTACCCGGGGAGCTGTTTTTT. It yields the protein CASSLGLALPGELFF.

This clone was counted a few times. The rearrangement links TRBV5-6 to TRBJ2-7, with TRBD1 matching over 9 bases. CDR3 size: 14 residues. V lost 7 bases and J lost 0; bases outside the gene matches: 5. Germline V CDR1 and CDR2: SGHDT, YYEEEE. In DNA form, the CDR3 reads TGTGCCAGCGGAGACAGGGGGATCTCCTACGAGCAGTACTTC. This codes for CASGDRGISYEQYF.

The rearrangement joins TRBV25-1 to TRBJ2-7; 13 bases agree with TRBD2. The CDR3 runs to 15 residues. Germline V lookup: CDR1 MGHDK, CDR2 SYGVNS. The trim removed 8 bases at V and 2 bases at J, leaving 6 bases unmatched. CDR3 residues: CASEKLAGGPYEQYF. DNA of the CDR3: TGTGCCAGCGAAAAACTAGCGGGAGGGCCCTACGAGCAGTACTTC.

J is TRBJ1-5 and V is TRBV28, with D possibly TRBD1 on 6 matching bases. V was shortened by 4 bases and J by 6 bases, with 13 bases between the two germline ends. CDR1 is MDHEN and CDR2 is SYDVKM in the germline V gene. The length of the CDR3 is 14 residues. The CDR3 nucleotides read TGTGCCAGCAGTTACAGGGTGCGGACTCAGCCCCAGCATTTT. It yields the protein CASSYRVRTQPQHF.